This TCR beta chain was profiled in a study of tumor-infiltrating lymphocytes in primary liver carcinoma. Study details: Maximum tumor diameters ranged from roughly 4 to 11 cm, stage T1-T3 N0M0.

The V gene's germline CDR1 is LGHNA and CDR2 YNFKEQ. The CDR3 contains 14 residues. Note on this clonotype: Germline and junction disagree at one end, which may indicate a read error.

Co-extraction yielded RNA and DNA from around 20-30 mg of unsorted bulk tissue. From 450 to 550 ng total RNA, TCR beta cDNA was generated with a primer in the constant region. Slightly modified ARM-PCR served as the procedure for the TCR beta libraries. These libraries came from three rounds of nested multiplex PCR. TRBV1-TRBV30 forward primers paired with a C-beta reverse primer were used in the first two PCR rounds, which ran roughly 11 cycles each. TCRdb reprocessed the multiplex PCR reads via MiXCR and lists one record per CDR3 protein. The table records around 70,000 distinct CDR3 sequences, approximately 70% of them present only once.

Sequencing was carried out using liver tumor tissue from sampling region 4. Sample subset: tumor region T4, right-lateral pole. The chain carries TRBV4-2 and TRBJ2-3; possibly TRBD2 for D (6 bases). This clonotype was sampled from a man in his forties with primary liver carcinoma and hepatitis B virus infection. Written as DNA, the CDR3 is TGTACCAGCAGCCCTAGCGTGGACACAGATACGCAGTATTTT. Translated, it gives CTSSPSVDTDTQYF.